The next 31 T cell receptor beta chains were all read from a single sample in a study of T cell responses to AZD1222 COVID-19 vaccine. The protocol was immunoSEQ multiplex PCR, while the TCRdb copy is restricted to in-frame clones and leaves out a portion. The sample shows about 85,000 clones, around nine tenths of them seen only once. The input for sequencing was peripheral blood, taken on day 0 of AZD1222 vaccination. These receptor sequences come from an adult in good health.

In DNA form, the CDR3 reads TGCAGCGTTGGGACGACCTACGAGCAGTACTTC. Translated, it gives CSVGTTYEQYF. The V gene is TRBV29-1, the J gene TRBJ2-7; D gene unclear. The CDR3 is 11 residues long. Trimming cost V 4 bases and J 2 bases, with 6 bases left between them. Germline CDR1 and CDR2: SQVTM and ANQGSEA.

This clone was picked up one time. The CDR3 coding sequence is TGTGCCAGCAGTTACACTGACGGGAGCTCCTACGAGCAGTACTTC. This sequence encodes CASSYTDGSSYEQYF. The chain joins TRBV6-5 to TRBJ2-7; TRBD2 might be the D (6 bases). Trimming stripped 2 bases from V and 0 bases from J, with 11 bases between. Germline CDR1 and CDR2: MNHEY and SVGAGI. The CDR3 sequence is 15 residues long.

The V call is TRBV19, the J call TRBJ1-4, with TRBD1 as a possible D gene (5 bases). The CDR3 totals 14 residues. CDR1 is LNHDA, CDR2 SQIVND, per germline (reference sequence). Trimming pared 9 bases from V and 7 bases from J, leaving 18 bases between. The DNA of the CDR3 is TGTGCCAGCAGTGGGGGGAATAAGGGTGAAAAACTGTTTTTT. Amino acid sequence: CASSGGNKGEKLFF.

The chain carries TRBV19 and TRBJ1-2, with a tentative D call TRBD1 (5 bases). Deletions cut 4 bases from V and 2 bases from J, with 11 bases between. The CDR3 runs to 14 residues. Germline V lookup: CDR1 LNHDA, CDR2 SQIVND (reference sequence). DNA for the CDR3: TGTGCCAGTAGTACCGAGGGGCAAAACTATGGCTACACCTTC. This translates into CASSTEGQNYGYTF. Complete variable domain (other parts from reference TRBV19 and TRBJ1-2): DGGITQSPKYLFRKEGQNVTLSCEQNLNHDAMYWYRQDPGQGLRLIYYSQIVNDFQKGDIAEGYSVSREKKESFPLTVTSAQKNPTAFYLCASSTEGQNYGYTFGSGTRLTVV.

This chain joins TRBV9 and TRBJ2-7; 8 bases fit TRBD1. The V segment lost 1 base and the J segment 3 bases; nucleotides outside the gene matches: 6. CDR1 and CDR2 (germline): SGDLS, YYNGEE. The CDR3 is 15 residues long. CDR3 nucleotide sequence: TGTGCCAGCAGCGTATCAGACAGGGGATTCTACGAGCAGTACTTC. The encoded protein is CASSVSDRGFYEQYF.

As concerns this clone: The sample has other DNA sequences that encode this CDR3 too. The CDR3 sequence is CASSLNYGYTF. In nucleotides, the CDR3 is TGTGCCAGCAGCCTGAACTATGGCTACACCTTC. The chain has TRBV6-5 and TRBJ1-2; the D is unclear. V was trimmed by 6 bases and J by 2 bases, leaving 4 bases between them. The CDR3 totals 11 residues. Germline V CDR1 and CDR2: MNHEY, SVGAGI.

The chain joins TRBV12-3 or TRBV12-4 to TRBJ2-5; D uncertain. This CDR3 is built from 11 residues. Trimming removed 3 bases from V and 4 bases from J, with 3 bases in between. The CDR3 nucleotides are TGTGCCAGCAGTTTGGTAGAGACCCAGTACTTC. Protein product: CASSLVETQYF.

The CDR3 coding sequence is TGTGCCAGCAGCCAACAACTAGCGGGGTCGATCAATGAGCAGTTCTTC. Translation gives CASSQQLAGSINEQFF. V and J are TRBV4-2 and TRBJ2-1; TRBD2 aligns across 10 bases. This CDR3 comprises 16 residues. V lost 2 bases, J lost 6 bases, and 7 bases stayed unmatched. Germline values: CDR1 LGHNA, CDR2 YNFKEQ.

The genes are TRBV4-1 and TRBJ2-7, with 7 bases matching TRBD2. Germline-derived CDR1 and CDR2 are MGHRA and YSYEKL. CDR3 size: 17 residues. Losses at the gene ends were 1 base for V and 4 bases for J; bases not matched to a gene: 13. This CDR3 is CASSQASGGPPTYEQYF. The DNA for the CDR3 is TGCGCCAGCAGCCAAGCTTCGGGAGGACCCCCTACTTACGAGCAGTACTTC.

This clone was counted a single time. This sequence joins TRBV28 and TRBJ1-5; 9 bases map to TRBD1. The CDR3 runs 15 residues. Trimming cost V 3 bases and J 6 bases; bases outside gene matches: 6. The V gene's germline CDR1 is MDHEN and CDR2 SYDVKM. DNA of the CDR3: TGTGCCAGCAGTTTGGTCGGGACAGGGTTTCAGCCCCAGCATTTT. Protein: CASSLVGTGFQPQHF.

V usage is TRBV24-1 and J usage is TRBJ2-1; D perhaps matches TRBD1 (7 bases). The CDR3 is 16 amino acids. Germline CDR1 is KGHDR and CDR2 is SFDVKD. Trimming removed 3 bases at V and 2 bases at J, with 13 bases between. CDR3 DNA: TGTGCCACCAGTGATAGCAGGGGGGCCGCCTACAATGAGCAGTTCTTC. Translated, it gives CATSDSRGAAYNEQFF.

The chain carries TRBV20-1 and TRBJ1-2; D is possibly TRBD1 (6 bases). The CDR3 extends over 16 amino acids. Germline CDR1 and CDR2: DFQATT and SNEGSKA (reference sequence). Trimming removed 3 bases from V and 6 bases from J, with 23 bases in between. In DNA form, the CDR3 reads TGCAGTGCTAGTTCACTGGGCACCCCAGGGGCGGATGGCTACACCTTC. This codes for CSASSLGTPGADGYTF.

This rearrangement joins TRBV18 to TRBJ1-6; D is unclear. This CDR3 has 13 amino acids. The V end lost 3 bases, the J end lost 7 bases, and 7 bases lay between the germline ends. Germline loops: CDR1 KGHSH, CDR2 LQKENI. The CDR3 loop is CASSPESNSPLHF. CDR3 DNA: TGTGCCAGCTCACCGGAGTCAAATTCACCCCTCCACTTT.

The chain combines TRBV6-1 with TRBJ2-1, with 7 positions matching TRBD2. The CDR3 contains 16 residues. Germline values: CDR1 MNHNS, CDR2 SASEGT. Trimming at V came to 0 bases and at J to 7 bases, leaving 9 bases not matched to a gene. The CDR3 is CASSEAPGGSSNEQFF. DNA for the CDR3: TGTGCCAGCAGTGAAGCGCCCGGGGGGAGTTCTAATGAGCAGTTCTTC.

This sequence joins TRBV11-2 and TRBJ2-2, with D perhaps TRBD1 or TRBD2 (6 bases each). There are 17 residues in the CDR3. CDR1 and CDR2 (germline): SGHAT, FQNNGV. Trimming took off 5 bases at V and 3 bases at J, with 19 bases between the two ends. The CDR3 protein is CASSQRAGGGHTGELFF. CDR3 bases: TGTGCCAGCAGCCAACGAGCCGGGGGCGGTCACACCGGGGAGCTGTTTTTT.

The V call is TRBV7-8, the J call TRBJ1-5, with D uncertain. Germline lookup yields CDR1 SGHVS and CDR2 FQNEAQ. CDR3 length: 12 residues. V lost 5 bases to trimming and J lost 5 bases, with 7 bases between them. CDR3 sequence reads: CASSQLDQPQHF. The CDR3 coding sequence is TGTGCCAGCAGCCAACTAGATCAGCCCCAGCATTTT.

A word on this clone: The same CDR3 is also encoded by other DNA sequences in this sample. This chain joins TRBV28 and TRBJ1-1; D is unclear. CDR3 length equals 13 residues. The ends were cut back, 5 bases at V and 4 bases at J, with 11 bases in the middle. CDR1 and CDR2 from the germline V gene are MDHEN and SYDVKM. Written as DNA, the CDR3 is TGTGCCAGCAGTCTCCAGGCGGGCACTGAAGCTTTCTTT. Its protein is CASSLQAGTEAFF.

V is TRBV7-9 and J is TRBJ1-6; D possibly corresponds to TRBD1 (6 bases). CDR1 SEHNR and CDR2 FQNEAQ come from the germline V gene (reference sequence). CDR3 length equals 13 residues. Trimming removed 4 bases from V and 8 bases from J, with 9 bases in between. CDR3 sequence reads: CASSSRGDSPLHF. CDR3 sequence (DNA): TGTGCCAGCAGCTCCAGGGGTGATTCACCCCTCCACTTT.

In its sample, this clone was seen once. The CDR3 DNA sequence: TGCGCCAGCAGCCAACGCGCAGAAAATGAAAAACTGTTTTTT. Translation gives CASSQRAENEKLFF. J is TRBJ1-4 and V is TRBV4-1; no reliable D call. The ends were cut back, 2 bases at V and 5 bases at J, with 9 bases in the middle. Germline loops: CDR1 MGHRA, CDR2 YSYEKL. The CDR3 covers 14 residues.

V is TRBV4-1 and J is TRBJ2-7; D might be TRBD1 or TRBD2, each matching 5 bases. Germline loops: CDR1 MGHRA, CDR2 YSYEKL. The CDR3 sequence is 14 residues long. The germline V and J ends were trimmed by 3 bases and 2 bases, with 11 bases remaining between them. The CDR3 DNA is TGCGCCAGCAGCCAGGGGACGGGCACCTACGAGCAGTACTTC. Protein product: CASSQGTGTYEQYF.

The chain has TRBV28 and TRBJ1-6; D is uncertain. This CDR3 is built from 15 residues. Trimming shortened V by 11 bases and J by 4 bases, and 18 bases separated the two germline ends. Germline V gene sequence: CDR1 MDHEN, CDR2 SYDVKM. This CDR3 reads CASRTVVEYNSPLHF. CDR3 nucleotide sequence: TGTGCCTCACGGACCGTGGTTGAGTATAATTCACCCCTCCACTTT. Variable domain in full (rest from reference TRBV28 and TRBJ1-6): DVKVTQSSRYLVKRTGEKVFLECVQDMDHENMFWYRQDPGLGLRLIYFSYDVKMKEKGDIPEGYSVSREKKERFSLILESASTNQTSMYLCASRTVVEYNSPLHFGNGTRLTVT.

The chain carries TRBV19 and TRBJ1-5; D is unclear. CDR1 and CDR2 (germline): LNHDA, SQIVND (reference sequence). Trimming removed 5 bases at V and 5 bases at J, with 7 bases between. This CDR3 region has 12 residues. Written as DNA, the CDR3 is TGTGCCAGTAGTGGACCTTATCAGCCCCAGCATTTT. It yields the protein CASSGPYQPQHF.

V gene TRBV7-9 combines with J gene TRBJ2-5, with unresolved D. V lost 3 bases, J lost 9 bases, and 14 bases lay in between. The CDR3 loop spans 13 amino acids. Germline assignment: CDR1 SEHNR and CDR2 FQNEAQ (reference sequence). CDR3 DNA sequence: TGTGCCAGCAGCTTGGTCACAGCCCGTTCCCAGTACTTC. Translated, it gives CASSLVTARSQYF. The full variable domain, in which reference TRBV7-9 and TRBJ2-5 provide the parts outside the CDR3, is DTGVSQNPRHKITKRGQNVTFRCDPISEHNRLYWYRQTLGQGPEFLTYFQNEAQLEKSRLLSDRFSAERPKGSFSTLEIQRTEQGDSAMYLCASSLVTARSQYFGPGTRLLVL.

This chain uses TRBV28 with TRBJ2-7; 15 bases align to TRBD2. The CDR3 sequence is 16 residues long. The V gene's germline CDR1 is MDHEN and CDR2 SYDVKM. The V gene end was trimmed by 3 bases and the J gene end by 1 base; junction bases not matched to a gene: 1. This chain's CDR3 is CASSLGTSGRSYEQYF. CDR3 nucleotide sequence: TGTGCCAGCAGTTTGGGGACTAGCGGGAGGTCCTACGAGCAGTACTTC.

This chain connects TRBV20-1 to TRBJ2-7; no reliable D call. V lost 5 bases, J lost 3 bases, and 5 bases lay in between. Germline V gene data show CDR1 as DFQATT and CDR2 as SNEGSKA (reference sequence). CDR3 length equals 10 residues. This CDR3 reads CSAYSYEQYF. In nucleotides, the CDR3 is TGCAGTGCTTACAGCTACGAGCAGTACTTC.

This clone was seen only a few times. CDR3 nucleotide sequence: TGTGCCAGCAGCCAAGATAATGAAAAACTGTTTTTT. This codes for CASSQDNEKLFF. The rearrangement uses TRBV3-1 (or the pseudogene TRBV3-2) and TRBJ1-4; D unresolved. The germline V gene has CDR1 LGHDT and CDR2 YNNKEL (reference sequence). There are 12 residues in the CDR3. V was shortened by 0 bases and J by 4 bases, with 0 bases between the two germline ends.

This clone occurred once. This sequence joins TRBV11-2 and TRBJ2-1; D ambiguous. The CDR3 covers 19 residues. Trimming stripped 4 bases from V and 0 bases from J, with 22 bases between. Per the germline V gene, CDR1 is SGHAT and CDR2 is FQNNGV. This CDR3 is CASSYRRRGQFNSYNEQFF. DNA for the CDR3: TGTGCCAGCAGCTACCGTCGCCGAGGCCAGTTCAACTCCTACAATGAGCAGTTCTTC.

The rearrangement links TRBV6-5 to TRBJ2-1; D not certain. Trimming stripped 0 bases from V and 4 bases from J, with 10 bases between. The germline CDR1 and CDR2 sequences are MNHEY and SVGAGI. The CDR3 sequence is 15 residues long. CDR3 residues: CASSYSIGGYNEQFF. The CDR3 nucleotides read TGTGCCAGCAGTTACTCGATTGGTGGGTACAATGAGCAGTTCTTC.

CDR3 coding DNA: TGTGCCAGCTCACCCCCCCCGGACGGCACAAATCAGCCCCAGCATTTT. Translated, it gives CASSPPPDGTNQPQHF. The chain has TRBV18 and TRBJ1-5; D is unclear. Germline V gives CDR1 KGHSH, CDR2 LQKENI. This CDR3 contains 16 residues. V gave up 3 bases and J gave up 4 bases, with 16 bases separating them.

The chain combines TRBV19 with TRBJ2-7; tentatively, D is TRBD2 (5 bases). The CDR3 length is 13 residues. V gave up 6 bases and J gave up 2 bases, with 11 bases separating them. Germline V gives CDR1 LNHDA, CDR2 SQIVND (reference sequence). The CDR3 spells CASRSGIAYEQYF. The CDR3 bases are TGTGCCAGTAGGAGCGGAATTGCCTACGAGCAGTACTTC.

This chain connects TRBV7-6 to TRBJ1-5; D is possibly TRBD1 (5 bases). Trimming took off 4 bases at V and 3 bases at J, with 16 bases between the two ends. The CDR3 sequence is 16 residues long. Per germline, CDR1 SGHVS and CDR2 FNYEAQ. CDR3 sequence (DNA): TGTGCCAGCAGCTCCTTACTAGGCAGGGTCAATCAGCCCCAGCATTTT. Translating it yields CASSSLLGRVNQPQHF.